This T cell receptor (beta chain) comes out of a study of blood T cells in healthy people across ages. Notes on this clonotype: What it recognizes is unknown.

The study's findings and limits: Unknown CMV status may confound age-related changes in expanded clones. Diversity was estimated from one million T cells, and these estimates were considered underestimates. Naive and antigen-experienced cells were not separated, limiting conclusive comparison.

The second PCR ran roughly 6 to 12 cycles with a sample-barcoded 5' primer and J-beta primers. The template-switch adaptor, which had 12 random nucleotides, put a tag on each cDNA molecule. TCRdb independently ran MiXCR on the 5' RACE reads; one entry per CDR3 protein. The repertoire holds roughly 1.6 million distinct CDR3 sequences, with approximately 32% as singletons. The sequenced sample consisted of blood. The sequence derives from a woman aged 25-40 years in good health.

For the CDR3, the DNA is TGCAGCGTTGAAGGGGGGACAGGCGAGCGACCCTACGAGCAGTACTTC. Its translation: CSVEGGTGERPYEQYF. J is TRBJ2-7 and V is TRBV29-1, with 8 nucleotides matching TRBD1. V lost 1 base, J lost 2 bases, and 10 bases stayed unmatched. Germline CDR1 SQVTM, CDR2 ANQGSEA. The CDR3 totals 16 residues.